At least ten counts were recorded for the clone carrying this T cell receptor beta chain. Antigen unknown. The data originate from a study of glioma-infiltrating T cells. Findings and limits, study-wide: Above-expected tissue-blood divergence occurred in all gliomas, most in low-grade ones. Tissue and blood shared very few CDR3 sequences.

V lost 1 base and J 4 bases, leaving 12 bases between the germline ends. There are 15 residues in the CDR3. Germline V CDR1 and CDR2: SGHRS, YFSETQ. Using RNA template, CDR3s of TCR alpha and beta were amplified with iRepertoire arm-PCR. For one-step reverse transcription and amplification, about 85-400 ng of tissue mRNA or PBMC total RNA was used. MiXCR, run by TCRdb on the multiplex PCR reads, gives a single entry per CDR3 protein. Here the sample spans 85,000 to 110,000 distinct CDR3 sequences, 25% to 30% being singletons. The sample taken for sequencing was glioma tissue, nonneoplastic brain tissue, or PBMCs (not recorded which). The origin of this receptor is a human donor with low-grade glioma or glioblastoma, undergoing nonglioma brain surgery, or in good health (not recorded which). The chain links TRBV5-1 to TRBJ2-1; D unresolved. The CDR3: CASSLKIGMYNEQFF. The CDR3 region has the DNA TGCGCCAGCAGCTTGAAAATAGGGATGTACAATGAGCAGTTCTTC.